The entry below gives a single TCR beta chain sequence along with its context. The entry originates in a study of blood T cell repertoires in COVID-19. About the study: The United States, Italy and Spain provided the acute and convalescent COVID-19 samples. Sources were T cells, B-cell-depleted T cells, or PBMCs; the material itself was cDNA or gDNA.

In the source study's methods: From reference gene primer amplification, estimates of nucleated cell counts were derived. Assay used: immunoSEQ multiplex PCR; TCRdb lists only in-frame clones, some missing. D and trimming come from the DNA, and the V and J calls and clone size come from that table. The sample holds 60,000 or so clones, 80% to 90% seen once. Unmatched junction bases numbered 8, after V lost 2 bases and J lost 7 bases. The CDR3 contains 16 residues. CDR1 is LGHNA, CDR2 YSLEER, per germline. This TCR came from a man aged 60 to 75 with active or convalescent COVID-19. The sequenced sample consisted of peripheral blood. The rearrangement uses TRBV4-3 and TRBJ1-4, with 9 bases matching TRBD1. CDR3 nucleotides: TGCGCCAGCAGCCAATCGATGACAGGGGGGTTTGAAAAACTGTTTTTT. It encodes CASSQSMTGGFEKLFF.